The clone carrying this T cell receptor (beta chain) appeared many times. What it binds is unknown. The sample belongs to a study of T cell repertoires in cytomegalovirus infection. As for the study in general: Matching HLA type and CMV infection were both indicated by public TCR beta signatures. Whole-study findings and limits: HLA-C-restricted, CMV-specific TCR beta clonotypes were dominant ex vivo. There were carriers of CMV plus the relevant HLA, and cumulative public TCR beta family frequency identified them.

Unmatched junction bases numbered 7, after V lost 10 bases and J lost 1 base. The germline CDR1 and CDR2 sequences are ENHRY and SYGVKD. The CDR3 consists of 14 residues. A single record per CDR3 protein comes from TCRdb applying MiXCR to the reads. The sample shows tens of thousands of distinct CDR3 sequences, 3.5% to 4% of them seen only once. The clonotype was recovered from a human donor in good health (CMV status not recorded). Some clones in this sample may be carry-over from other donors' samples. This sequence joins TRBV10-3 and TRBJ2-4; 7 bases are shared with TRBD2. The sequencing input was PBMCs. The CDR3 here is CATAGEAAKNIQYF. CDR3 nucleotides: TGTGCCACCGCGGGGGAGGCGGCCAAAAACATTCAGTACTTC.